These 20 T cell receptor beta chains came from one sample sequenced in a study of cytomegalovirus exposure and HLA in healthy donors. The PCR ran on 60 Vbeta and 13 Jbeta primers. Measured with immunoSEQ multiplex PCR; TCRdb has only the in-frame clones, and not every one. This listing includes 45,000 to 55,000 clones. What was sequenced was PBMCs. The receptors here all came from a male donor in good health and CMV-seropositive.

This chain links TRBV7-6 with TRBJ2-1, with D possibly matching TRBD2 (6 bases). Germline CDR1 is SGHVS and CDR2 is FNYEAQ. The CDR3 consists of 13 residues. The V end lost 0 bases, the J end lost 10 bases, and 10 bases lay between the germline ends. CDR3 protein: CASSLAPGDEQFF. CDR3 DNA sequence: TGTGCCAGCAGCTTAGCGCCGGGGGACGAGCAGTTCTTC. The full variable domain, completed using reference TRBV7-6 and TRBJ2-1, is GAGVSQSPRYKVTKRGQDVALRCDPISGHVSLYWYRQALGQGPEFLTYFNYEAQQDKSGLPNDRFSAERPEGSISTLTIQRTEQRDSAMYRCASSLAPGDEQFFGPGTRLTVL.

The chain employs TRBV7-2 and TRBJ2-2; the D gene is possibly TRBD2 (5 bases). The germline V gene has CDR1 SGHTA and CDR2 FQGNSA. The V gene lost 5 bases and the J gene lost 7 bases, with 23 bases spanning the gap. The CDR3 extends over 17 amino acids. The CDR3: CASSQSPTSFGIGELFF. As DNA, the CDR3 is TGTGCCAGCAGCCAATCCCCTACTAGTTTCGGCATCGGGGAGCTGTTTTTT.

The chain carries TRBV11-2 and TRBJ2-3; 7 bases align to TRBD2. CDR1 SGHAT and CDR2 FQNNGV come from the germline V gene. The CDR3 loop spans 16 amino acids. J was trimmed by 4 bases and V by 5 bases; bases with no gene match: 12. CDR3: CASSPTPWGGADTQYF. DNA of the CDR3: TGTGCCAGCAGCCCTACCCCTTGGGGGGGGGCAGATACGCAGTATTTT.

The J gene is TRBJ2-1, the V gene TRBV4-3, with 11 bases matching TRBD1. There are 13 residues in the CDR3. Losses at the gene ends were 4 bases for V and 9 bases for J; bases not matched to a gene: 2. CDR1 and CDR2 from the germline V gene are LGHNA and YSLEER. The CDR3 spells CASSPDRGLEQFF. The CDR3 DNA is TGCGCCAGCAGCCCGGACAGGGGGCTTGAGCAGTTCTTC.

The chain links TRBV6-5 to TRBJ1-1; D gene uncertain. This CDR3 has 14 amino acids. Trimming removed 3 bases at V and 0 bases at J, with 8 bases between. The germline V gene has CDR1 MNHEY and CDR2 SVGAGI. The CDR3 loop is CASSYYGLNTEAFF. CDR3 coding DNA: TGTGCCAGCAGTTATTATGGGCTGAACACTGAAGCTTTCTTT.

This rearrangement joins TRBV5-4 to TRBJ2-7, with a tentative D call TRBD1 (5 bases). CDR3 size: 16 residues. V lost 6 bases to trimming and J lost 2 bases, with 21 bases between them. Germline CDR1 reads SGHNT; CDR2 reads YYREEE (reference sequence). The CDR3 sequence: CASIPPESQGTYEQYF. Here the CDR3 DNA reads TGTGCCAGCATTCCCCCGGAGAGTCAGGGAACCTACGAGCAGTACTTC. The full variable domain, with the rest looked up from reference TRBV5-4 and TRBJ2-7, is ETGVTQSPTHLIKTRGQQVTLRCSSQSGHNTVSWYQQALGQGPQFIFQYYREEENGRGNFPPRFSGLQFPNYSSELNVNALELDDSALYLCASIPPESQGTYEQYFGPGTRLTVT.

The rearrangement links TRBV6-1 to TRBJ1-5; D is perhaps TRBD1 (6 bases). Looked up from germline, CDR1 is MNHNS and CDR2 is SASEGT. This CDR3 spans 14 amino acids. Trimming stripped 6 bases from V and 5 bases from J, with 14 bases between. DNA for the CDR3: TGTGCCAGCAGACTCTACAGGGCTGATCAGCCCCAGCATTTT. This translates into CASRLYRADQPQHF.

As to this clone: A read error may account for a junction end that differs from germline. This chain connects TRBV30 to TRBJ2-3; 11 bases are a match to TRBD2. The CDR3 loop spans 16 amino acids. The germline V gene encodes CDR1 GTSNPN and CDR2 SVGIG (reference sequence). The CDR3 protein is CARSSLLAGGTDTQYF. The CDR3 nucleotides read TGTGCCCGGAGTTCCCTACTAGCGGGGGGCACAGATACGCAGTATTTT.

V is TRBV27 and J is TRBJ1-2, with 7 bases matching TRBD1. CDR1 is MNHEY, CDR2 SMNVEV, per germline (reference sequence). V lost 0 bases to trimming and J lost 4 bases; unmatched junction nucleotides: 8. The length of the CDR3 is 16 residues. The CDR3 is CASSLSVGTALYGYTF. The CDR3 nucleotides read TGTGCCAGCAGTTTATCGGTTGGGACAGCGCTCTATGGCTACACCTTC.

The chain employs TRBV18 and TRBJ1-2, with TRBD1 matching over 7 bases. Germline CDR1 is KGHSH and CDR2 is LQKENI. With V trimmed by 5 bases and J by 3 bases, 3 bases remained unmatched. CDR3 length equals 13 residues. CDR3 protein: CASSYDRDYGYTF. Here the CDR3 DNA reads TGTGCCAGCTCATATGACAGGGACTATGGCTACACCTTC.

The gene calls are TRBV15 and TRBJ2-1, with D perhaps TRBD2 (6 bases). The CDR3 contains 15 residues. CDR1 and CDR2 from the germline V gene are LNHNV and YYDKDF (reference sequence). Trimming stripped 5 bases from V and 0 bases from J, with 11 bases between. Here the CDR3 DNA reads TGTGCCACCAGCGAGGGACTTAGCTCCTACAATGAGCAGTTCTTC. This codes for CATSEGLSSYNEQFF.

The chain has TRBV5-1 and TRBJ2-7, with D perhaps TRBD1 (6 bases). Trimming pared 3 bases from V and 0 bases from J, leaving 16 bases between. The germline V gene encodes CDR1 SGHRS and CDR2 YFSETQ. This CDR3 region has 16 residues. CDR3 nucleotides: TGCGCCAGCAGCTCGGAATTAGGGGGATTCTCCTACGAGCAGTACTTC. Encoded protein: CASSSELGGFSYEQYF.

This chain connects TRBV2 to TRBJ1-1; D is possibly TRBD1 (6 bases). The V end was cut by 5 bases, the J end by 5 bases, with 18 bases between. The CDR3 loop spans 15 amino acids. Per the germline V gene, CDR1 is SNHLY and CDR2 is FYNNEI. The CDR3 region has the DNA TGTGCCAGCAGTTTAACCGGGACAATGACTACTGAAGCTTTCTTT. Translating gives CASSLTGTMTTEAFF.

The V call is TRBV11-2, the J call TRBJ1-2, with D uncertain. Germline V CDR1 and CDR2: SGHAT, FQNNGV. The CDR3 is made up of 15 amino acids. Trimming pared 0 bases from V and 2 bases from J, leaving 10 bases between. CDR3 nucleotide sequence: TGTGCCAGCAGCTTAGATCTCGTTCTAAACTATGGCTACACCTTC. As protein: CASSLDLVLNYGYTF.

The chain uses TRBV4-1 and TRBJ2-3, with 7 bases matching TRBD2. Germline CDR1 is MGHRA and CDR2 is YSYEKL. The CDR3 consists of 15 residues. The J segment lost 5 bases and the V segment lost 5 bases, leaving 10 bases of the junction unmatched. The CDR3 sequence: CASSWLVGGVDTQYF. As DNA, the CDR3 is TGCGCCAGCAGCTGGTTGGTGGGGGGGGTAGATACGCAGTATTTT.

The CDR3 protein is CASSLGTDPTYEQYF. The CDR3 nucleotides are TGTGCCAGCAGCTTAGGGACAGATCCTACCTACGAGCAGTACTTC. The chain combines TRBV7-6 with TRBJ2-7, with TRBD1 as a possible D gene (6 bases). This CDR3 contains 15 residues. Looked up from germline, CDR1 is SGHVS and CDR2 is FNYEAQ. The V gene lost 1 base and the J gene lost 2 bases, with 12 bases spanning the gap.

With respect to this clone: The junction does not match germline at one end; this may be a read error. V is TRBV27 and J is TRBJ1-1, with D hard to call. The length of the CDR3 is 13 residues. Germline V gene lookup returns CDR1 MNHEY and CDR2 SMNVEV (reference sequence). This chain's CDR3 is CASGLLGLSEAFF. The CDR3 coding sequence is TGTGCCAGCGGTTTACTGGGCCTTAGTGAAGCTTTCTTT.

The chain links TRBV6-5 to TRBJ2-7; 7 positions match TRBD2. CDR3 length: 14 residues. After removal of 6 bases from V and 3 bases from J, the junction contained 8 bases not matched to a gene. The germline gives CDR1 MNHEY, CDR2 SVGAGI. CDR3 loop: CASSPLAGVYEQYF. In DNA form, the CDR3 reads TGTGCCAGCAGCCCACTGGCGGGGGTCTACGAGCAGTACTTC.

The rearrangement links TRBV5-1 to TRBJ2-7, with 11 bases matching TRBD1. Germline-derived CDR1 and CDR2 are SGHRS and YFSETQ. The CDR3 runs 16 residues. J gave up 6 bases and V 6 bases, and 14 bases lay outside the gene matches. CDR3 nucleotides: TGCGCCAGCACAACAGGGGACGGACAGGGGGCTTTCGAGCAGTACTTC. It yields the protein CASTTGDGQGAFEQYF.

The V gene is TRBV4-2, the J gene TRBJ2-3, with 7 nucleotides matching TRBD2. The CDR3 has 16 amino acids. Germline V gene sequence: CDR1 LGHNA, CDR2 YNFKEQ. Trimming removed 0 bases from V and 0 bases from J; junction bases left unmatched: 3. The CDR3 here is CASSQDRGGSTDTQYF. In DNA, the CDR3 is TGTGCCAGCAGCCAAGATCGCGGGGGTAGCACAGATACGCAGTATTTT.